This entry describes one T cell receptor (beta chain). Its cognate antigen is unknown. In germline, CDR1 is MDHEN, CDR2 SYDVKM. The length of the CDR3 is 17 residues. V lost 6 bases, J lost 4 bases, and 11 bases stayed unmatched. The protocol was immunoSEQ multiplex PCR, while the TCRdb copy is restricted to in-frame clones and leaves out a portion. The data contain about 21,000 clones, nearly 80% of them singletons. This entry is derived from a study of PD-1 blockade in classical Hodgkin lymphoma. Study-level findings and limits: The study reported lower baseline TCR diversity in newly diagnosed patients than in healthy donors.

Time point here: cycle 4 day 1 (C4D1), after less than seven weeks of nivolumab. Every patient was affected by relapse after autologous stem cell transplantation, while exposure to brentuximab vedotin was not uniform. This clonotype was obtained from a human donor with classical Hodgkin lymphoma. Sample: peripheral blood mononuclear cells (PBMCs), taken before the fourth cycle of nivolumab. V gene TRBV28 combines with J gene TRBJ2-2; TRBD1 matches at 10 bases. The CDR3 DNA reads TGTGCCAGCAGCGCTTCCCCGGGACAGGGGAGCACCGGGGAGCTGTTTTTT. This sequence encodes CASSASPGQGSTGELFF.